The 8 T cell receptor beta chains below come from one sample, sequenced in a study of shared clonotypes between healthy human individuals. Naive CD8 isolation took CD45RO-negative cells positively selected for CCR7 and excluded terminally differentiated effector memory CD45RA+ cells. Produced via immunoSEQ multiplex PCR; TCRdb's table is partial and in-frame only. The sample carries approximately 2,000,000 clones, around 93% recorded once. Sample: naive CD8+ T cells from PBMCs. These receptors came from a man in his late teens or twenties in good health. Some clones in this sample may be carry-over from other donors' samples.

This chain uses TRBV30 with TRBJ1-3, with D perhaps TRBD1 (5 bases). V was clipped by 4 bases and J by 2 bases, with 6 bases between them. Germline V gives CDR1 GTSNPN, CDR2 SVGIG (reference sequence). This CDR3 has 12 amino acids. The CDR3 loop is CAWKGTGNTIYF. CDR3 sequence (DNA): TGTGCCTGGAAGGGGACTGGAAACACCATATATTTT.

The chain has TRBV19 and TRBJ2-1; 14 bases match TRBD2. This CDR3 has 16 residues. The V gene's germline CDR1 is LNHDA and CDR2 SQIVND (reference sequence). The V segment lost 1 base and the J segment 12 bases; nucleotides outside the gene matches: 8. Written as DNA, the CDR3 is TGTGCCAGTAGTATAGGGTACGGACTAGCGGGGGGAGGGCAGTTCTTC. Amino acid sequence: CASSIGYGLAGGGQFF.

The CDR3 here is CAWSGLADDEQFF. In nucleotides, the CDR3 is TGTGCCTGGAGTGGACTAGCGGATGATGAGCAGTTCTTC. The gene calls are TRBV30 and TRBJ2-1, with 9 bases matching TRBD2. The germline V gene encodes CDR1 GTSNPN and CDR2 SVGIG (reference sequence). The V and J ends lost 1 base and 8 bases, in that order; junction bases with no gene match: 3. This CDR3 has 13 residues.

In its sample, this clone was seen once. The chain is built from TRBV4-1 and TRBJ2-1, with TRBD2 as a possible D gene (7 bases). The CDR3 consists of 16 residues. V lost 2 bases, J lost 3 bases, and 14 bases lay in between. Germline loops: CDR1 MGHRA, CDR2 YSYEKL. CDR3 sequence (DNA): TGCGCCAGCAGCCAACAGGGGCTAGCGGTCTACAATGAGCAGTTCTTC. It yields the protein CASSQQGLAVYNEQFF.

A single count supports this clone. The chain links TRBV4-1 to TRBJ2-1; D may match TRBD1 or TRBD2 (5 bases each). The germline CDR1 and CDR2 sequences are MGHRA and YSYEKL. The CDR3 length is 18 residues. The V and J ends lost 0 bases and 4 bases respectively, with 19 bases between them. CDR3 nucleotide sequence: TGCGCCAGCAGCCAAGAAATGAGGGGACCCGCGGAGTACAATGAGCAGTTCTTC. It codes for CASSQEMRGPAEYNEQFF.

The chain couples TRBV5-8 to TRBJ2-3, with TRBD1 identical over 10 bases. The CDR3 sequence is 16 residues long. Germline trimming cut 1 base from V and 1 base from J; bases unmatched to any gene: 3. CDR1 is SGHTS, CDR2 YDEGEE, per germline. The CDR3 region has the DNA TGTGCCAGCAGCTTGTGGGGGACAGGGGGCACAGATACGCAGTATTTT. As protein: CASSLWGTGGTDTQYF.

The chain joins TRBV2 to TRBJ2-7; perhaps TRBD2 as D (5 bases). The CDR3 totals 15 residues. Trimming cost V 9 bases and J 5 bases, with 23 bases left between them. In germline, CDR1 is SNHLY, CDR2 FYNNEI. CDR3 loop: CASFEYGRAGDEQYF. DNA of the CDR3: TGTGCCAGTTTTGAATATGGACGGGCCGGGGACGAGCAGTACTTC. Full variable domain (missing parts from reference TRBV2 and TRBJ2-7): EPEVTQTPSHQVTQMGQEVILRCVPISNHLYFYWYRQILGQKVEFLVSFYNNEISEKSEIFDDQFSVERPDGSNFTLKIRSTKLEDSAMYFCASFEYGRAGDEQYFGPGTRLTVT.

About this clone itself: The sample carries other DNA sequences with the same CDR3. The V gene is TRBV19, the J gene TRBJ1-1; TRBD1 matches at 7 bases. V was clipped by 5 bases and J by 1 base; unmatched bases: 1. This CDR3 has 13 amino acids. Germline CDR1 and CDR2: LNHDA and SQIVND (reference sequence). In nucleotides, the CDR3 is TGTGCCAGTAGTGGGACAGCGAACACTGAAGCTTTCTTT. Translated: CASSGTANTEAFF.